These 18 T cell receptor beta chains were all obtained from the same sample, sequenced in a study of blood T cells in healthy people across ages. A J-beta primer mix and a sample-barcoded 5' primer were used in a second PCR of roughly 6 to 12 cycles. One entry per CDR3 protein results from TCRdb running MiXCR on the 5' RACE reads. The sample lists around 870,000 distinct CDR3 sequences; more than 25% were seen once. The specimen was blood. These receptors were taken from a woman over 75 in good health.

The rearrangement joins TRBV18 to TRBJ2-7; 7 bases line up with TRBD1. J lost 7 bases, V lost 3 bases, and 18 bases had no gene match. The germline V gene has CDR1 KGHSH and CDR2 LQKENI. The CDR3 is 17 residues long. This CDR3 reads CASSPLPGRGYGNEQYF. For the CDR3, the DNA is TGTGCCAGCTCACCGCTCCCCGGCAGGGGGTATGGGAATGAGCAGTACTTC.

This clonotype was counted many times. V and J are TRBV10-2 and TRBJ2-5; tentatively, D is TRBD2 (6 bases). The CDR3 runs 14 residues. Trimming took 6 bases from V and 1 from J, leaving 12 bases between them. The germline V gene has CDR1 WSHSY and CDR2 SAAADI. This CDR3 reads CASRPGVPQETQYF. The CDR3, as DNA: TGCGCCAGCAGACCGGGAGTTCCCCAAGAGACCCAGTACTTC.

Ten or more counts support this clonotype. The chain links TRBV7-9 to TRBJ2-6; 8 nucleotides align to TRBD1. V lost 7 bases, J lost 1 base, and 21 bases stayed unmatched. CDR1 and CDR2 (germline): SEHNR, FQNEAQ (reference sequence). The CDR3 length is 21 residues. The CDR3 loop reads CASKSRWAGGANWSGANVLTF. The CDR3 DNA reads TGTGCCAGCAAATCAAGATGGGCAGGGGGCGCGAATTGGTCTGGGGCCAACGTCCTGACTTTC.

The gene calls are TRBV5-1 and TRBJ2-5; 7 bases agree with TRBD1. Germline V gene lookup returns CDR1 SGHRS and CDR2 YFSETQ. Losses at the gene ends were 4 bases for V and 0 bases for J; bases not matched to a gene: 6. CDR3 length: 15 residues. In nucleotides, the CDR3 is TGCGCCAGCAGCGTAACGACAGGGTACCAAGAGACCCAGTACTTC. Translating gives CASSVTTGYQETQYF.

About this clonotype itself: Just one base apart from a much larger clone, this may be a read error. This chain uses TRBV30 with TRBJ2-1, with 7 bases fitting TRBD2. Trimming took 3 bases from V and 8 from J; bases not matched to a gene: 10. The germline gives CDR1 GTSNPN, CDR2 SVGIG (reference sequence). This CDR3 is built from 14 residues. CDR3 protein: CAWSPSGTGDEQFF. Here the CDR3 DNA reads TGTGCCTGGAGCCCCAGCGGGACGGGTGATGAGCAGTTCTTC.

Points on this clonotype: A much larger clone lies a single base off, so this may be a read error. This CDR3 is CASSRGGIRTDTRYF. The CDR3 nucleotides are TGTGCCAGCAGCCGCGGGGGGATTCGTACAGATACGCGGTATTTT. The chain combines TRBV7-2 with TRBJ2-3; 8 nucleotides match TRBD2. CDR1 is SGHTA, CDR2 FQGNSA, per germline. This CDR3 comprises 15 residues.

This chain links TRBV27 with TRBJ2-6, with D perhaps TRBD1 (6 bases). Germline CDR1 reads MNHEY; CDR2 reads SMNVEV (reference sequence). Trimming took off 5 bases at V and 4 bases at J, with 15 bases between the two ends. The CDR3 is made up of 16 amino acids. In DNA form, the CDR3 reads TGTGCCAGCAGTAGTCGGGACACTCGAGGGGCCAACGTCCTGACTTTC. Its protein is CASSSRDTRGANVLTF.

On this clonotype itself: A much larger clone lies a single base off, so this may be a read error. J is TRBJ1-5 and V is TRBV20-1; unclear D gene. The CDR3 consists of 14 residues. Between the trimmed V and J ends, which lost 4 bases and 4 bases, there was a span of 14 bases. Per germline, CDR1 DFQATT and CDR2 SNEGSKA (reference sequence). Written as DNA, the CDR3 is TGCAGTGCTATTCCCGCCATCGATAATCAGCCCCAGCATTTT. This sequence encodes CSAIPAIDNQPQHF.

Worth noting for this clonotype: A much larger clonotype is one base distant, so this may be a read error. The chain links TRBV11-2 to TRBJ2-7, with 7 bases identical to TRBD1. The CDR3 sequence is 15 residues long. The V gene end was trimmed by 6 bases and the J gene end by 7 bases; junction bases not matched to a gene: 15. Germline loops: CDR1 SGHAT, CDR2 FQNNGV. DNA of the CDR3: TGTGCCAGCAGAGGTTACAGGGGATCGTACAATGAGCAGTACTTC. Residues: CASRGYRGSYNEQYF.

Of note for this clonotype: An end of the junction does not agree with germline; a read error may underlie this. The chain links TRBV20-1 to TRBJ2-3; 9 bases map to TRBD1. This CDR3 is 16 amino acids long. Germline values: CDR1 DFQATT, CDR2 SNEGSKA (reference sequence). CDR3 region: CSAPKPTGGSTDAQYF. The CDR3 nucleotides read TGCAGTGCTCCTAAACCGACAGGGGGATCCACAGATGCGCAGTATTTT.

This clonotype came up many times. The V and J genes are TRBV7-2 and TRBJ2-5; either TRBD1 or TRBD2 may fit D (5 bases each). Germline V gene lookup returns CDR1 SGHTA and CDR2 FQGNSA. The CDR3 is made up of 14 amino acids. Between the trimmed V and J ends, which lost 0 bases and 4 bases, there was a span of 9 bases. This CDR3 reads CASSLALGVETQYF. CDR3 DNA: TGTGCCAGCAGCTTAGCGCTGGGGGTAGAGACCCAGTACTTC.

The table lists this clonotype with many counts. The chain carries TRBV4-1 and TRBJ2-5; D is unclear. This CDR3 has 11 residues. Looked up from germline, CDR1 is MGHRA and CDR2 is YSYEKL. The ends were cut back, 0 bases at V and 7 bases at J, with 3 bases in the middle. The CDR3 loop reads CASSQDRTQYF. The CDR3 region has the DNA TGCGCCAGCAGCCAAGACCGGACCCAGTACTTC.

J is TRBJ2-1 and V is TRBV4-2; tentatively, D is TRBD1 or TRBD2 (5 bases each). Germline-derived CDR1 and CDR2 are LGHNA and YNFKEQ. V gave up 0 bases and J gave up 4 bases, with 10 bases separating them. The CDR3 sequence is 15 residues long. CDR3 nucleotide sequence: TGTGCCAGCAGCCAAGATCCCGAGGGGTACAATGAGCAGTTCTTC. This sequence encodes CASSQDPEGYNEQFF.

The table lists this clonotype with a few counts. V gene TRBV7-2 combines with J gene TRBJ1-1; D remains unclear. The V gene lost 1 base and the J gene lost 3 bases, with 6 bases spanning the gap. Germline lookup yields CDR1 SGHTA and CDR2 FQGNSA. The CDR3 consists of 13 residues. In DNA form, the CDR3 reads TGTGCCAGCAGCTTAGGACCGCACACTGAAGCTTTCTTT. It is translated as CASSLGPHTEAFF.

In its sample, this clonotype was seen many times. The chain carries TRBV10-3 and TRBJ2-7; D may be TRBD1 or TRBD2 (5 bases each). CDR3 length equals 12 residues. V lost 10 bases, J lost 2 bases, and 12 bases lay in between. Germline lookup yields CDR1 ENHRY and CDR2 SYGVKD. The CDR3 spells CARGRLPYEQYF. The CDR3, as DNA: TGTGCCAGGGGACGCCTCCCCTACGAGCAGTACTTC.

This clonotype appeared a single time. A much larger clone differs by one base, so this may be a read error. The chain joins TRBV28 to TRBJ2-5; D unresolved. The CDR3 totals 13 residues. The germline CDR1 and CDR2 sequences are MDHEN and SYDVKM. Trimming cost V 6 bases and J 2 bases, with 10 bases left between them. CDR3 in amino acids: CASRFYEQETQYF. The CDR3 DNA reads as TGTGCCAGCAGGTTTTACGAGCAAGAGACCCAGTACTTC.

The genes are TRBV7-7 and TRBJ2-5, with a possible D match to TRBD2 (7 bases). Germline V gives CDR1 SSHAT, CDR2 FNYEAQ (reference sequence). The length of the CDR3 is 16 residues. The CDR3 spells CAGTVGGGGIGETQYF. The CDR3 nucleotides read TGTGCTGGCACCGTCGGGGGAGGGGGTATAGGAGAGACCCAGTACTTC.

V is TRBV12-3 or TRBV12-4 and J is TRBJ2-7; tentative D call: TRBD1 (5 bases). The CDR3 consists of 15 residues. Trimming cost V 3 bases and J 2 bases, with 14 bases left between them. CDR3 amino acids: CASSFPEAGTYEQYF. DNA for the CDR3: TGTGCCAGCAGTTTTCCCGAGGCAGGGACCTACGAGCAGTACTTC.